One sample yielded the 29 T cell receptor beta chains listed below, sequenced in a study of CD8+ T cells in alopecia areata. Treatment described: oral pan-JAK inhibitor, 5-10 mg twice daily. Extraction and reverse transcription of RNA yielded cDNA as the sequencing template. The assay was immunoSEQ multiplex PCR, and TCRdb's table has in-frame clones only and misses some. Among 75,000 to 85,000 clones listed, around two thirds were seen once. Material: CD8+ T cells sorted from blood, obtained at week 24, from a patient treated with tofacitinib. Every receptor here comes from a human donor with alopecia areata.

The chain's CDR3 is CASSTGGPYGYTF. In nucleotides, the CDR3 is TGTGCCAGCTCGACAGGGGGGCCCTATGGCTACACCTTC. V and J are TRBV6-5 and TRBJ1-2, with 9 bases fitting TRBD1. The J segment lost 4 bases and the V segment lost 8 bases, leaving 5 bases of the junction unmatched. Germline V lookup: CDR1 MNHEY, CDR2 SVGAGI. This CDR3 has 13 residues.

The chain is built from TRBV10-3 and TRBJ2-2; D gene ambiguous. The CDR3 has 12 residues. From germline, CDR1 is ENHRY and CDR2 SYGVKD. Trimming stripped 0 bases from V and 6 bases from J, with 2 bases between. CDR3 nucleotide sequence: TGTGCCATCAGTGAGTCTTCCGGGGAGCTGTTTTTT. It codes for CAISESSGELFF.

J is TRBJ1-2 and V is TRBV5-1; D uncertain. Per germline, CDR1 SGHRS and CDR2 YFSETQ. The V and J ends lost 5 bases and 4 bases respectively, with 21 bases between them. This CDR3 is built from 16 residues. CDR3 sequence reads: CASSSMEWAPSYGYTF. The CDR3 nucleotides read TGCGCCAGCAGTTCAATGGAGTGGGCACCAAGCTATGGCTACACCTTC. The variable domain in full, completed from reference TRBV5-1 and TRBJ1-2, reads KAGVTQTPRYLIKTRGQQVTLSCSPISGHRSVSWYQQTPGQGLQFLFEYFSETQRNKGNFPGRFSGRQFSNSRSEMNVSTLELGDSALYLCASSSMEWAPSYGYTFGSGTRLTVV.

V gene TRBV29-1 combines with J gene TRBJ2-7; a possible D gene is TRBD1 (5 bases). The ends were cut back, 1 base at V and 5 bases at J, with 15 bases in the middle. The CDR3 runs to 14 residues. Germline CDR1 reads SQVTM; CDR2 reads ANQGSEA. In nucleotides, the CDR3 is TGCAGCGTTGAAGGGAAGGGGTGGCCTAACGAGCAGTACTTC. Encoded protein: CSVEGKGWPNEQYF.

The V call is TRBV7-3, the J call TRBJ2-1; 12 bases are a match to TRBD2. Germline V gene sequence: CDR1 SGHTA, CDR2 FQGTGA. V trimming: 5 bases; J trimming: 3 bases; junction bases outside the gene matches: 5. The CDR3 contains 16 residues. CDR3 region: CASSDRLAGDYNEQFF. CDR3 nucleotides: TGTGCCAGCAGCGATCGACTAGCGGGGGACTACAATGAGCAGTTCTTC.

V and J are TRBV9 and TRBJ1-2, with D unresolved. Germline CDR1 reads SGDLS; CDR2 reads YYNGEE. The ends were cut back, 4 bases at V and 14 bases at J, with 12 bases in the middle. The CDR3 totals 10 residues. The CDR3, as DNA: TGTGCCAGCAGCTTCAATGAGGTGACCTTC. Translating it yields CASSFNEVTF.

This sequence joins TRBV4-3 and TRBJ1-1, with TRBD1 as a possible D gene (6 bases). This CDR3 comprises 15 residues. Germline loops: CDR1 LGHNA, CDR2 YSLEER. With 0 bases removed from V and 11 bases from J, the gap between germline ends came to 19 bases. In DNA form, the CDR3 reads TGCGCCAGCAGCCAAGACGGGACCCCCGGAGGGGGGGCTTTCTTT. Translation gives CASSQDGTPGGGAFF.

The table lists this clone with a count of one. The CDR3 protein is CASSPTGPGAEAFF. CDR3 nucleotides: TGTGCCAGCAGTCCCACGGGCCCGGGGGCTGAAGCTTTCTTT. The rearrangement joins TRBV27 to TRBJ1-1, with D possibly being TRBD1 (5 bases). V dropped 5 bases and J dropped 6 bases, with 16 bases sitting between them. There are 14 residues in the CDR3. CDR1 and CDR2 from the germline V gene are MNHEY and SMNVEV (reference sequence).

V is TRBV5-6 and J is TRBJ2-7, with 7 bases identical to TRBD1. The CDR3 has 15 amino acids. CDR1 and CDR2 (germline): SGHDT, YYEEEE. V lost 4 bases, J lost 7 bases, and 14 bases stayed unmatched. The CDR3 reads CASSQGVIPSREQYF. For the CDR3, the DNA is TGTGCCAGCAGCCAGGGGGTAATACCGTCGCGGGAGCAGTACTTC.

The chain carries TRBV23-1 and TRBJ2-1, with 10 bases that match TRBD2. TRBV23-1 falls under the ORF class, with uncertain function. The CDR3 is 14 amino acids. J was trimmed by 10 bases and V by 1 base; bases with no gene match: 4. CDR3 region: CASSQLWGLAEQFF. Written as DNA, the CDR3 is TGCGCCAGCAGTCAATTATGGGGACTAGCGGAGCAGTTCTTC.

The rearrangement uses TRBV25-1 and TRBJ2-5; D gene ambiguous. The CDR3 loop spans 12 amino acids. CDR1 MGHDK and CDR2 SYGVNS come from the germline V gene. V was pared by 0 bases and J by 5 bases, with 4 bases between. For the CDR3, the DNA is TGTGCCAGCAGTGAATATGGGGAGACCCAGTACTTC. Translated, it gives CASSEYGETQYF.

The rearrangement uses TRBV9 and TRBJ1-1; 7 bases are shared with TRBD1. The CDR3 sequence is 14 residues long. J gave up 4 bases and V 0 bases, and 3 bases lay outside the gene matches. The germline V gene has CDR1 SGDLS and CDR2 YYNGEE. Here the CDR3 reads CASSVVSGGTEAFF. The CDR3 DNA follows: TGTGCCAGCAGCGTAGTCTCAGGGGGCACTGAAGCTTTCTTT.

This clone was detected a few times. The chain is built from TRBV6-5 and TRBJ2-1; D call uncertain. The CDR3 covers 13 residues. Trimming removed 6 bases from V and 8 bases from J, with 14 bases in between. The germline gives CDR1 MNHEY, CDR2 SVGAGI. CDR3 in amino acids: CASSGSALDEQFF. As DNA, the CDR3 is TGTGCCAGCAGCGGGTCTGCGTTGGATGAGCAGTTCTTC.

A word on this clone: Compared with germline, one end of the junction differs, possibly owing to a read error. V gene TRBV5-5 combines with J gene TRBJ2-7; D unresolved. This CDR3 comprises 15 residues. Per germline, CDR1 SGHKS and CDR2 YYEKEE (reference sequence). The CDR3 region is CASSQERHSTYEQYF. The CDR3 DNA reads TGCGCCAGCAGCCAAGAGAGGCACAGTACCTACGAGCAGTACTTC.

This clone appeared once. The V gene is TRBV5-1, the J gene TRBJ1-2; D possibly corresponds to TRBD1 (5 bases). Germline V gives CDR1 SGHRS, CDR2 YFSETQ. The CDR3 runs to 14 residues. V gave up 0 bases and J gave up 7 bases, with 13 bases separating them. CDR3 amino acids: CASSLATGLIGYTF. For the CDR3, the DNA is TGCGCCAGCAGCTTGGCCACGGGGCTGATTGGCTACACCTTC.

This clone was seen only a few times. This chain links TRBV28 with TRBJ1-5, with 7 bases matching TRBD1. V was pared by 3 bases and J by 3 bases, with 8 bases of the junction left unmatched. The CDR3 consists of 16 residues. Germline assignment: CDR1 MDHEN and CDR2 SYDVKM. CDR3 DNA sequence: TGTGCCAGCAGTTTTCGCGGACAGGTCATCAATCAGCCCCAGCATTTT. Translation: CASSFRGQVINQPQHF.

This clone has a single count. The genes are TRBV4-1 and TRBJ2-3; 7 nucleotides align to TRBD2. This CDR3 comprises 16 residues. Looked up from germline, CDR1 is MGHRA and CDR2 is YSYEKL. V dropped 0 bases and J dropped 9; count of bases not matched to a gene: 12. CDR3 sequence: CASSQDLSSGGETQYF. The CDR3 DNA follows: TGCGCCAGCAGCCAAGATCTCTCTAGCGGTGGGGAAACGCAGTATTTT.

This CDR3 is CSVGGTGELFF. CDR3 nucleotides: TGCAGTGTGGGCGGCACCGGGGAGCTGTTTTTT. The chain carries TRBV20-1 and TRBJ2-2; no firm D call. The germline V gene encodes CDR1 DFQATT and CDR2 SNEGSKA (reference sequence). This CDR3 is 11 amino acids long. V lost 7 bases and J lost 4, with 7 bases in between.

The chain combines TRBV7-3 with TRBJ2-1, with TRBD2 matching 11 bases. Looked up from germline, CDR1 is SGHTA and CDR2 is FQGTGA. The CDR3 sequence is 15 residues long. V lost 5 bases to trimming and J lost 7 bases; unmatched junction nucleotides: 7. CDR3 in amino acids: CASSLRASGRNEQFF. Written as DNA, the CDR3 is TGTGCCAGCAGCCTTAGGGCTAGCGGGAGGAATGAGCAGTTCTTC.

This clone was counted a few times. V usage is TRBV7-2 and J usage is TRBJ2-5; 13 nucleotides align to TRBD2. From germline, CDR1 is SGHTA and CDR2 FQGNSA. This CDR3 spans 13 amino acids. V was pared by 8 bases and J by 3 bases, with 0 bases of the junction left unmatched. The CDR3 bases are TGTGCCAGCGGACTAGCGGGAGAAGAGACCCAGTACTTC. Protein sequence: CASGLAGEETQYF.

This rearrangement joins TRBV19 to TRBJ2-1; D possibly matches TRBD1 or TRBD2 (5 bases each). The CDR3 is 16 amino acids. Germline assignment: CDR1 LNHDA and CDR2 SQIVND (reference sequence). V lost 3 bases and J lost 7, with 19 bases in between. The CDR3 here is CASSISLDGANNEQFF. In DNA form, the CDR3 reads TGTGCCAGTAGTATTAGTCTAGACGGGGCCAATAATGAGCAGTTCTTC. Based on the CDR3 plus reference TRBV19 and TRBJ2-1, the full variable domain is DGGITQSPKYLFRKEGQNVTLSCEQNLNHDAMYWYRQDPGQGLRLIYYSQIVNDFQKGDIAEGYSVSREKKESFPLTVTSAQKNPTAFYLCASSISLDGANNEQFFGPGTRLTVL.

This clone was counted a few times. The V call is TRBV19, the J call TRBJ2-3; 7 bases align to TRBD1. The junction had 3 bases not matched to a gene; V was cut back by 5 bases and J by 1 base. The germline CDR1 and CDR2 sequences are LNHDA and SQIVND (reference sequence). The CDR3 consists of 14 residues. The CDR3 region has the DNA TGTGCCAGTAGTCACAGGGGACGCACAGATACGCAGTATTTT. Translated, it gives CASSHRGRTDTQYF.

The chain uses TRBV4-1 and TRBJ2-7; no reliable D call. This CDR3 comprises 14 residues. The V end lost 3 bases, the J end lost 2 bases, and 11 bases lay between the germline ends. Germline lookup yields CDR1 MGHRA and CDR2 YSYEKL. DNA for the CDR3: TGCGCCAGCAGCCAGTCCCTGGGAACCTACGAGCAGTACTTC. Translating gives CASSQSLGTYEQYF.

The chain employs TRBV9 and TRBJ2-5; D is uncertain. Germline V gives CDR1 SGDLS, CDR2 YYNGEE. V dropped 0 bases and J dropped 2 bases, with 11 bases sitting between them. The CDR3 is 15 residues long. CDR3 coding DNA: TGTGCCAGCAGCGTAGAAGGTGGAATTCAAGAGACCCAGTACTTC. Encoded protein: CASSVEGGIQETQYF. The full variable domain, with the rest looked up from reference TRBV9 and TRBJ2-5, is DSGVTQTPKHLITATGQRVTLRCSPRSGDLSVYWYQQSLDQGLQFLIQYYNGEERAKGNILERFSAQQFPDLHSELNLSSLELGDSALYFCASSVEGGIQETQYFGPGTRLLVL.

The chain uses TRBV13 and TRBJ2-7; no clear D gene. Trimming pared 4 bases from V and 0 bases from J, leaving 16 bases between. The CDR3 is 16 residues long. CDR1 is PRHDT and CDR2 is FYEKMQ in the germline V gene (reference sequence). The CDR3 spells CASSSRRNDPSYEQYF. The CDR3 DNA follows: TGTGCCAGCAGCTCACGTCGCAACGACCCCTCCTACGAGCAGTACTTC.

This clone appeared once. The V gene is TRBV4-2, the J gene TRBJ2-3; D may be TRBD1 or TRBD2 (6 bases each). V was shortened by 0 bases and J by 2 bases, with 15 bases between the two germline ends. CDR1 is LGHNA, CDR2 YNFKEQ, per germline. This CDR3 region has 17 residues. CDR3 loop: CASSQESPGGPTDTQYF. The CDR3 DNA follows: TGTGCCAGCAGCCAAGAATCACCCGGGGGCCCCACAGATACGCAGTATTTT.

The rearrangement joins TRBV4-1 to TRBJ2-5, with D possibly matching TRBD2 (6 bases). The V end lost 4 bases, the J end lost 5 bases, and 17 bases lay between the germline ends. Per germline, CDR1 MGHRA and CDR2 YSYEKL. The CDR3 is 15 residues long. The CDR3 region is CASSPNPTSSETQYF. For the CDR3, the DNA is TGCGCCAGCAGCCCGAACCCGACTAGTTCCGAGACCCAGTACTTC.

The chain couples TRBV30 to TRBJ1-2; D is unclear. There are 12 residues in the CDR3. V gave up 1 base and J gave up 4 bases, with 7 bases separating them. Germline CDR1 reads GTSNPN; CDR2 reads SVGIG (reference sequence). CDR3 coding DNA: TGTGCCTGGAGTGGAGATCTCTATGGCTACACCTTC. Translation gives CAWSGDLYGYTF.

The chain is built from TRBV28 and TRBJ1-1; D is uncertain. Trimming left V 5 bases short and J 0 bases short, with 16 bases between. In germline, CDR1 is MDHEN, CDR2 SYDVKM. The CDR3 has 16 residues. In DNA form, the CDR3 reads TGTGCCAGCAGTCCACAGTCGGGGAGAATGAACACTGAAGCTTTCTTT. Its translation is CASSPQSGRMNTEAFF.